This T cell receptor (beta chain) was recorded in a study of human T cells and chemical hapten exposure. V gave up 4 bases and J gave up 6 bases, with 15 bases separating them. CDR3 length equals 15 residues. Germline assignment: CDR1 SGHTA and CDR2 FQGNSA. What the library attached to individual cDNA molecules were unique molecular identifiers. TCRdb re-derived calls from the reads in MiXCR, one entry per CDR3 protein. The repertoire holds 100,000 to 150,000 distinct CDR3 sequences, with 6.5% to 10% as singletons. A few counts support this clonotype. Blood, whole and unfractionated, served as the source for total RNA extraction.

The specimen was whole blood. The genes are TRBV7-2 and TRBJ2-2, with D maybe TRBD2 (6 bases). This clonotype was obtained from a human donor in good health. Some clones in this sample may be carry-over from other donors' samples. The CDR3 DNA is TGTGCCAGCAGCTCTAGACTAGAGCGGGCCGGGGAGCTGTTTTTT. Its protein is CASSSRLERAGELFF. Together with reference TRBV7-2 and TRBJ2-2, the CDR3 gives the full variable domain: GAGVSQSPSNKVTEKGKDVELRCDPISGHTALYWYRQSLGQGLEFLIYFQGNSAPDKSGLPSDRFSAERTGGSVSTLTIQRTQQEDSAVYLCASSSRLERAGELFFGEGSRLTVL.